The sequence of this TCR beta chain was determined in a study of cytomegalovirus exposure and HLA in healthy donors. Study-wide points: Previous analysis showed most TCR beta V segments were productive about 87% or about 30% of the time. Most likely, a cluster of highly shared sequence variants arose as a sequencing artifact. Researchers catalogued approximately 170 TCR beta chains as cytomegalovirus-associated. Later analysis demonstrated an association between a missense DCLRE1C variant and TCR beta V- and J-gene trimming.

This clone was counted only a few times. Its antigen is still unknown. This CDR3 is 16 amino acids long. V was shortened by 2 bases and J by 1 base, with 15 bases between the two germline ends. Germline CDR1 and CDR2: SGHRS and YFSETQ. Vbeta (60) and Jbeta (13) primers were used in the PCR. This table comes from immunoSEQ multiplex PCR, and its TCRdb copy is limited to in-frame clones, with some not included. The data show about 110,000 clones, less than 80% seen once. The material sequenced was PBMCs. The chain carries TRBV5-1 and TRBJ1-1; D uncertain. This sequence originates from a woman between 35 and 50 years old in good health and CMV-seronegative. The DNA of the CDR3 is TGCGCCAGCAGCTTTTTTGCGAACCCCCCGAACACTGAAGCTTTCTTT. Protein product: CASSFFANPPNTEAFF.